Here is one T cell receptor (beta chain) with its context. Its antigen is still unknown. It has no much larger one-base neighbor in the sample; base qualities were not kept. This record belongs to a study of blood T cell repertoires in COVID-19 (dated by TCRdb to 2020 to 2022). Regarding the study in general: Samples covering the acute and convalescent phases of COVID-19 were provided by collaborators in the United States, Italy and Spain. The material from the prospective study consisted of cDNA or gDNA derived from T cells, B-cell-depleted T cells, or PBMCs. Subjects who had been exposed to COVID-19, were actively infected with it, or had recovered from it provided the deeply sampled blood TCRbeta repertoires that made up the dataset. The repertoires were released in a freely available public database intended as a resource for research on the immune response to SARS-CoV-2. The samples were drawn from two sources: the first 160 participants of the ongoing ImmuneRACE study, and 1,200 or so subjects contributed by 6 global collaborators. A de-identified subject ID, COVID-19 status, age in years and sex were almost always included in the sample metadata. Where HLA class I and class II types were available, the types were taken from metadata supplied by the sample provider, not from assay-based typing.

Each collaborating institution followed its own protocols to collect whole blood in K2EDTA tubes. For TCRbeta analysis, collaborators shipped samples as frozen whole blood, isolated PBMCs, or DNA extracted from either of those sample types. Results and caveats for the whole study, not just this receptor: How much clinical and demographic metadata was included differed by source and by participant, and the metadata was provided uncurated.

TCRbeta CDR3 regions were amplified from genomic DNA by means of the immunoSEQ Assay, a bias-controlled multiplex PCR. Per the original workflow: The number of nucleated cells in each sample was estimated from the amplification of reference gene primers within the assay. To quantify the absolute abundance of each unique TCRbeta CDR3 rearrangement, sequence reads were collapsed and filtered. Productive Simpson clonality was computed per sample as the square root of Simpson's diversity index over productive rearrangements. TCRdb mirrors the immuneACCESS table, restricted to in-frame sequences. Some clones are absent from its copies; in checked studies, under half trace to an unresolved V gene, and the reason for the others is unknown. V, J and clone size were drawn from that table, and D and trimming were deduced from the DNA. The sample table holds under 95,000 clones, of which roughly 80% were seen once. The top ten hold around 10% of the sample.

Trimming at the junction amounts to 0 bases on V and 4 bases on J, and the germline ends lie 11 bases apart. The CDR3 goes from the cysteine to the phenylalanine over 16 residues. The retained sequence is limited to the CDR3, 48 bases, with the frame set at the first base. The germline V gene encodes CDR1 SGHDT and CDR2 YYEEEE. The chain couples TRBV5-6 to TRBJ2-6, with TRBD1 perhaps the D gene, on 5 matching bases. The sequence came from a human donor in a cohort sampled during active COVID-19. The sequenced sample consisted of peripheral blood. The CDR3 protein sequence reads: CASSLDQGSGANVLTF. The DNA sequence is as follows: TGTGCCAGCAGCTTGGACCAGGGTTCCGGGGCCAACGTCCTGACTTTC.